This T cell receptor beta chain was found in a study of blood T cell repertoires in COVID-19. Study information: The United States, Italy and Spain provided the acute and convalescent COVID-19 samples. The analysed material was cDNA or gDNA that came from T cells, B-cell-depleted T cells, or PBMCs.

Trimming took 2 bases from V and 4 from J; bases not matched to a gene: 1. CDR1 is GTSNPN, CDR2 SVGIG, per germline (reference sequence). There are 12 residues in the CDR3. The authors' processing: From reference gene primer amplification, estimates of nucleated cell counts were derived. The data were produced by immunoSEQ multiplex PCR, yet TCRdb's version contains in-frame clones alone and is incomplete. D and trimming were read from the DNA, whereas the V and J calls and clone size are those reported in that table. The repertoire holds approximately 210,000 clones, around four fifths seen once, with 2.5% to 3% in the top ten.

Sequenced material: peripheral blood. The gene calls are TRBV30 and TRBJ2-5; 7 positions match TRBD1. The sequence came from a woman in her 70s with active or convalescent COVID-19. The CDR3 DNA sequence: TGTGCCTGGAGTACAGGGGTAGAGACCCAGTACTTC. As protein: CAWSTGVETQYF.